These 11 T cell receptor beta chains were sequenced from one sample in a study of cytotoxic CD8 clonotypes in ibrutinib-treated CLL. Libraries were prepared by immunoSEQ multiplex PCR; TCRdb keeps only in-frame clonotypes and omits some of them. The sample lists just over 200,000 clones; 70% were seen once. This material consisted of PBMCs, taken after 12 months of ibrutinib treatment. These receptor sequences come from a human donor with chronic lymphocytic leukemia.

The chain couples TRBV11-2 to TRBJ2-5; D is unresolved. Germline loops: CDR1 SGHAT, CDR2 FQNNGV. Deletions cut 1 base from V and 1 base from J, with 7 bases between. The length of the CDR3 is 14 residues. The DNA for the CDR3 is TGTGCCAGCAGCTTAGTGGGCAGCCAAGAGACCCAGTACTTC. It codes for CASSLVGSQETQYF.

This clone was detected only a few times. The chain has TRBV5-1 and TRBJ2-7, with a tentative D call TRBD2 (6 bases). The CDR3 is 13 amino acids. The germline V and J ends were trimmed by 6 bases and 4 bases, with 14 bases remaining between them. Germline CDR1 reads SGHRS; CDR2 reads YFSETQ. The CDR3 sequence is CASTLGEAYEQYF. CDR3 bases: TGCGCCAGCACCCTTGGGGAGGCGTACGAGCAGTACTTC.

The J gene is TRBJ1-2, the V gene TRBV19; maybe TRBD1 (6 bases). V was clipped by 1 base and J by 4 bases, with 7 bases between them. CDR3 length: 13 residues. Germline CDR1 LNHDA, CDR2 SQIVND (reference sequence). The CDR3, as DNA: TGTGCCAGTAGTATAGGGACAGTCTATGGCTACACCTTC. It translates to CASSIGTVYGYTF.

As DNA, the CDR3 is TGTGCCAGCAGTTCCGGACAGGGGAGGACTGAAGCTTTCTTT. Translation gives CASSSGQGRTEAFF. The gene calls are TRBV27 and TRBJ1-1; 9 bases are shared with TRBD1. Looked up from germline, CDR1 is MNHEY and CDR2 is SMNVEV (reference sequence). V shed 4 bases and J 5 bases; nucleotides not matched to a gene: 5. The CDR3 spans 14 residues.

The chain is built from TRBV7-9 and TRBJ2-2, with 7 bases matching TRBD1. The V gene end was trimmed by 6 bases and the J gene end by 4 bases; junction bases not matched to a gene: 8. The germline CDR1 and CDR2 sequences are SEHNR and FQNEAQ (reference sequence). The CDR3 covers 15 residues. CDR3: CASSPGQPSTGELFF. CDR3 coding DNA: TGTGCCAGCAGTCCGGGACAGCCCAGCACCGGGGAGCTGTTTTTT.

V and J are TRBV11-2 and TRBJ2-1, with TRBD2 matching 7 bases. Germline-derived CDR1 and CDR2 are SGHAT and FQNNGV. With V trimmed by 4 bases and J by 4 bases, 4 bases remained unmatched. The CDR3 contains 14 residues. CDR3 loop: CASSSRAGYNEQFF. DNA for the CDR3: TGTGCCAGCAGCTCGCGAGCGGGGTACAATGAGCAGTTCTTC.

This rearrangement joins TRBV6-6 to TRBJ1-2; D is ambiguous. Germline values: CDR1 MNHNY, CDR2 SVGAGI (reference sequence). The V gene lost 8 bases and the J gene lost 0 bases, with 10 bases spanning the gap. The CDR3 length is 13 residues. CDR3 sequence (DNA): TGTGCCAGCGGGAGAGGATCTAACTATGGCTACACCTTC. Its protein is CASGRGSNYGYTF.

This clone is a singleton in its sample. V gene TRBV11-2 combines with J gene TRBJ1-6; 7 bases agree with TRBD1. CDR3 size: 15 residues. With V trimmed by 1 base and J by 11 bases, 8 bases remained unmatched. The germline CDR1 and CDR2 sequences are SGHAT and FQNNGV. As DNA, the CDR3 is TGTGCCAGCAGCTTAGCCCTACAGGGGCGGCCACCCCTCCACTTT. This sequence encodes CASSLALQGRPPLHF. The full variable domain, with the rest looked up from reference TRBV11-2 and TRBJ1-6, is EAGVAQSPRYKIIEKRQSVAFWCNPISGHATLYWYQQILGQGPKLLIQFQNNGVVDDSQLPKDRFSAERLKGVDSTLKIQPAKLEDSAVYLCASSLALQGRPPLHFGNGTRLTVT.

The chain links TRBV30 to TRBJ1-2; D gene uncertain. The germline V gene has CDR1 GTSNPN and CDR2 SVGIG (reference sequence). This CDR3 has 13 amino acids. V gave up 2 bases and J gave up 4 bases, with 11 bases separating them. CDR3 coding DNA: TGTGCCTGGAGTCCCGGTATAAGCTATGGCTACACCTTC. Translated: CAWSPGISYGYTF.

The rearrangement joins TRBV7-3 to TRBJ2-7; TRBD1 agrees at 9 bases. This CDR3 region has 16 residues. Germline V gives CDR1 SGHTA, CDR2 FQGTGA. Trimming took 3 bases from V and 2 from J; bases not matched to a gene: 8. The CDR3 protein is CASSFTGGRETYEQYF. DNA of the CDR3: TGTGCCAGCAGCTTTACAGGGGGCAGGGAGACCTACGAGCAGTACTTC.

V and J are TRBV30 and TRBJ1-3, with D uncertain. Germline-derived CDR1 and CDR2 are GTSNPN and SVGIG (reference sequence). This CDR3 contains 16 residues. V was clipped by 0 bases and J by 2 bases, with 14 bases between them. The CDR3 DNA reads as TGTGCCTGGAGTGTAAGGTCAGTCCGCGCTGGAAACACCATATATTTT. Residues: CAWSVRSVRAGNTIYF.